A single sample is the source of the 23 T cell receptor beta chains below, sequenced in a study of blood T cell repertoires in COVID-19. Profiling relied on immunoSEQ multiplex PCR, and the TCRdb table lists in-frame clones only, not all of them. The sample has approximately 300,000 clones, 87% seen once. The specimen was peripheral blood. The receptors shown here come from a man aged 18 to 29 with active or convalescent COVID-19.

The chain couples TRBV11-2 to TRBJ1-3; no clear D gene. V was pared by 5 bases and J by 10 bases, with 15 bases between. The CDR3 is 13 residues long. Germline values: CDR1 SGHAT, CDR2 FQNNGV. The CDR3 region has the DNA TGTGCCAGCAGCGTGGCCGAGCCAGGAACCATATATTTT. This encodes CASSVAEPGTIYF.

The J gene is TRBJ1-4, the V gene TRBV5-5; tentative D call: TRBD1 (5 bases). Trimming shortened V by 4 bases and J by 1 base, and 17 bases separated the two germline ends. Germline V gene lookup returns CDR1 SGHKS and CDR2 YYEKEE (reference sequence). This CDR3 has 17 residues. The CDR3 region is CASSARGSSGTNEKLFF. CDR3 sequence (DNA): TGTGCCAGCAGCGCAAGGGGTTCCTCGGGAACTAATGAAAAACTGTTTTTT.

This sequence joins TRBV2 and TRBJ2-1; D is possibly TRBD1 (5 bases). Germline V lookup: CDR1 SNHLY, CDR2 FYNNEI. The V gene lost 7 bases and the J gene lost 5 bases, with 21 bases spanning the gap. The CDR3 totals 16 residues. DNA for the CDR3: TGTGCCAGCACCGAGCAGGGTCTTATTACCCACAATGAGCAGTTCTTC. This codes for CASTEQGLITHNEQFF.

The chain has TRBV27 and TRBJ1-2; D not resolved. V was trimmed by 5 bases and J by 4 bases, leaving 20 bases between them. The CDR3 runs 16 residues. Germline-derived CDR1 and CDR2 are MNHEY and SMNVEV (reference sequence). CDR3 bases: TGTGCCAGCAGTCCTAAACCTTTTATCCCCGCCTATGGCTACACCTTC. Protein product: CASSPKPFIPAYGYTF.

This sequence joins TRBV5-6 and TRBJ2-2, with 9 bases lining up with TRBD1. The CDR3 contains 17 residues. Germline V lookup: CDR1 SGHDT, CDR2 YYEEEE. The trim removed 2 bases at V and 6 bases at J, leaving 11 bases unmatched. The CDR3 loop is CASSFTQGARAAGELFF. The CDR3, as DNA: TGTGCCAGCAGCTTCACACAGGGGGCGCGAGCGGCCGGGGAGCTGTTTTTT.

The rearrangement links TRBV4-1 to TRBJ2-7; 7 bases agree with TRBD2. This CDR3 spans 16 amino acids. Germline V gene data show CDR1 as MGHRA and CDR2 as YSYEKL. V lost 1 base and J lost 2; bases outside the gene matches: 8. The CDR3 sequence is CASSQARGLAAYEQYF. CDR3 DNA: TGCGCCAGCAGCCAAGCACGTGGGCTAGCGGCCTACGAGCAGTACTTC.

Relative to its sample, this clone is large. The V call is TRBV4-1, the J call TRBJ2-1; 11 bases are shared with TRBD2. The CDR3 spans 17 residues. The V gene's germline CDR1 is MGHRA and CDR2 YSYEKL. With 4 bases clipped from V and 7 bases from J, the junction kept 12 bases outside the gene matches. CDR3 nucleotide sequence: TGCGCCAGCAGCCTCACCTCCGCTAGCGGGGGGCGTAATGAGCAGTTCTTC. It translates to CASSLTSASGGRNEQFF.

V and J are TRBV5-1 and TRBJ2-3, with D maybe TRBD2 (5 bases). The CDR3 extends over 15 amino acids. Germline CDR1 is SGHRS and CDR2 is YFSETQ. Deletions cut 6 bases from V and 0 bases from J, with 14 bases between. CDR3 sequence: CASTSLAHSTDTQYF. The CDR3 DNA reads as TGCGCCAGCACCAGTCTAGCCCATAGCACAGATACGCAGTATTTT.

This chain uses TRBV19 with TRBJ2-1, with D tentatively TRBD1 (5 bases). V dropped 5 bases and J dropped 4 bases, with 24 bases sitting between them. This CDR3 contains 18 residues. CDR1 LNHDA and CDR2 SQIVND come from the germline V gene (reference sequence). CDR3 sequence (DNA): TGTGCCAGTAGTCTCGGCCTTATCCAGCAGGGATCATACAATGAGCAGTTCTTC. It is translated as CASSLGLIQQGSYNEQFF.

This sequence joins TRBV28 and TRBJ1-2; D remains ambiguous. CDR1 MDHEN and CDR2 SYDVKM come from the germline V gene. The CDR3 spans 14 residues. The germline V and J ends were trimmed by 5 bases and 4 bases, with 14 bases remaining between them. CDR3 sequence reads: CASSPQVRGYGYTF. The CDR3 coding sequence is TGTGCCAGCAGTCCTCAGGTCCGGGGCTATGGCTACACCTTC.

The V gene is TRBV7-6, the J gene TRBJ2-2; the D gene is possibly TRBD2 (6 bases). Trimming cost V 5 bases and J 6 bases, with 16 bases left between them. Germline assignment: CDR1 SGHVS and CDR2 FNYEAQ. This CDR3 comprises 15 residues. CDR3 bases: TGTGCCAGCAGCAAGACTAGTAGGGATCCCGGGGAGCTGTTTTTT. Its translation is CASSKTSRDPGELFF.

The V and J genes are TRBV5-1 and TRBJ2-5, with 12 bases matching TRBD2. Unmatched junction bases numbered 7, after V lost 0 bases and J lost 4 bases. The CDR3 has 17 residues. The V gene's germline CDR1 is SGHRS and CDR2 YFSETQ. The CDR3 reads CASSLAATSGSRETQYF. The CDR3, as DNA: TGCGCCAGCAGCTTGGCGGCGACTAGCGGGAGTCGAGAGACCCAGTACTTC.

CDR3 region: CASSLAPSGSSSDTQYF. The CDR3 coding sequence is TGCGCCAGCAGCTTGGCGCCTAGCGGGAGTAGTTCCGATACGCAGTATTTT. This chain uses TRBV5-1 with TRBJ2-3; 10 nucleotides agree with TRBD2. V trimming: 0 bases; J trimming: 6 bases; junction bases outside the gene matches: 10. The CDR3 contains 17 residues. Germline CDR1 SGHRS, CDR2 YFSETQ.

This rearrangement joins TRBV3-1 (or the pseudogene TRBV3-2) to TRBJ1-1; 8 bases line up with TRBD1. The CDR3 length is 14 residues. Germline values: CDR1 LGHDT, CDR2 YNNKEL (reference sequence). J gave up 4 bases and V 4 bases, and 5 bases lay outside the gene matches. CDR3 coding DNA: TGTGCCAGCAGCCTAGGACAGGGAATCACTGAAGCTTTCTTT. Protein product: CASSLGQGITEAFF.

J is TRBJ2-1 and V is TRBV4-1; 9 bases align to TRBD2. The V gene end was trimmed by 2 bases and the J gene end by 0 bases; junction bases not matched to a gene: 8. The CDR3 length is 18 residues. Germline CDR1 is MGHRA and CDR2 is YSYEKL. Here the CDR3 reads CASSQRTTSGYSYNEQFF. In nucleotides, the CDR3 is TGCGCCAGCAGCCAAAGGACAACTAGCGGGTACTCCTACAATGAGCAGTTCTTC.

The J gene is TRBJ2-7, the V gene TRBV27; weak D call: TRBD2 (6 bases). V was clipped by 5 bases and J by 0 bases, with 17 bases between them. The CDR3 spans 16 residues. Germline V gives CDR1 MNHEY, CDR2 SMNVEV (reference sequence). CDR3 amino acids: CASSPTGTVPSYEQYF. In DNA form, the CDR3 reads TGTGCCAGCAGTCCTACCGGGACTGTACCCTCCTACGAGCAGTACTTC.

The rearrangement links TRBV14 to TRBJ1-1, with D unresolved. The CDR3 length is 15 residues. Germline CDR1 SGHDN, CDR2 FVKESK. V shed 4 bases and J shed 9 bases, with 21 bases lying between them. DNA of the CDR3: TGTGCCAGCAGCCTTCTTGACTCTAAAGTAACTCAAGCTTTCTTT. It yields the protein CASSLLDSKVTQAFF.

J is TRBJ1-4 and V is TRBV7-2; 7 positions match TRBD1. Germline values: CDR1 SGHTA, CDR2 FQGNSA. The CDR3 extends over 15 amino acids. After removal of 4 bases from V and 7 bases from J, the junction contained 9 bases not matched to a gene. The CDR3 here is CASSYETGKGEKLFF. In nucleotides, the CDR3 is TGTGCCAGCAGCTACGAGACAGGGAAGGGTGAAAAACTGTTTTTT.

The chain links TRBV5-6 to TRBJ1-5; possibly TRBD1 for D (5 bases). Trimming took 1 base from V and 4 from J, leaving 18 bases between them. The CDR3 has 17 residues. The germline V gene has CDR1 SGHDT and CDR2 YYEEEE. The chain's CDR3 is CASSLTGVKKLNQPQHF. The CDR3 nucleotides read TGTGCCAGCAGCTTGACAGGAGTCAAAAAGCTTAATCAGCCCCAGCATTTT. Drawing the rest from reference TRBV5-6 and TRBJ1-5, the complete variable domain is DAGVTQSPTHLIKTRGQQVTLRCSPKSGHDTVSWYQQALGQGPQFIFQYYEEEERQRGNFPDRFSGHQFPNYSSELNVNALLLGDSALYLCASSLTGVKKLNQPQHFGDGTRLSIL.

The chain uses TRBV27 and TRBJ2-3; 8 positions agree with TRBD1. The CDR3 consists of 13 residues. V gave up 6 bases and J gave up 5 bases; unmatched junction bases: 4. The germline V gene encodes CDR1 MNHEY and CDR2 SMNVEV (reference sequence). CDR3 sequence (DNA): TGTGCCAGCAGCAGGGGGCTTGGAGATACGCAGTATTTT. Encoded protein: CASSRGLGDTQYF.

The chain recombines TRBV24-1 with TRBJ2-1; weak D call: TRBD1 (5 bases). This CDR3 has 13 residues. Germline V gene sequence: CDR1 KGHDR, CDR2 SFDVKD. Trimming took off 7 bases at V and 6 bases at J, with 12 bases between the two ends. The CDR3 is CATRSSGSNEQFF. CDR3 DNA sequence: TGTGCCACCAGGTCTTCAGGGTCCAATGAGCAGTTCTTC.

This rearrangement joins TRBV4-1 to TRBJ1-3; no definite D call. The CDR3 loop spans 15 amino acids. V was shortened by 4 bases and J by 0 bases, with 10 bases between the two germline ends. Germline CDR1 is MGHRA and CDR2 is YSYEKL. The CDR3 reads CASSPLQFSGNTIYF. The CDR3 DNA reads TGCGCCAGCAGCCCCCTACAGTTCTCTGGAAACACCATATATTTT.

The rearrangement uses TRBV28 and TRBJ2-7; 7 bases map to TRBD2. V was clipped by 7 bases and J by 4 bases; unmatched bases: 7. The CDR3 spans 13 residues. Germline V gene sequence: CDR1 MDHEN, CDR2 SYDVKM. The CDR3 sequence is CASTGGTWYEQYF. The CDR3 bases are TGTGCCAGCACCGGGGGGACTTGGTACGAGCAGTACTTC.